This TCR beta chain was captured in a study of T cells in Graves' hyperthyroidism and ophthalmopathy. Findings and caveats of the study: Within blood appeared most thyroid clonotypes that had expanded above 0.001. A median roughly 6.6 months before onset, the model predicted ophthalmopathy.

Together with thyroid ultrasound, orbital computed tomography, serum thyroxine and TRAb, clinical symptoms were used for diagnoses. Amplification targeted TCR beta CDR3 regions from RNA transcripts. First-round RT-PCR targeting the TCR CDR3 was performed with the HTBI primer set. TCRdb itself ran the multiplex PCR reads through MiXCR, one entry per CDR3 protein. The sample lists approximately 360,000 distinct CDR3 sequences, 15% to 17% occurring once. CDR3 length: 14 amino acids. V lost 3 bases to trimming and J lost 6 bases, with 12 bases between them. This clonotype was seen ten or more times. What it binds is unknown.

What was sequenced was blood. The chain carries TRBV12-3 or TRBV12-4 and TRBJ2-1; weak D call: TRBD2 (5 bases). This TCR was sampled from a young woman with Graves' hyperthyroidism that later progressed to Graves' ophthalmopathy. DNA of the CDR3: TGTGCCAGCAGTTTCAGAACTAGTTCCAATGAGCAGTTCTTC. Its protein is CASSFRTSSNEQFF.